These 11 T cell receptor beta chains came from one sample sequenced in a study of T cells in narcolepsy. The data were produced by immunoSEQ multiplex PCR, yet TCRdb's version contains in-frame clones alone and is incomplete. The table lists about 40,000 clones, approximately 88% of them singletons. Source material: CD45RA- memory CD4+ T cells from PBMCs. These receptors were taken from a human donor with narcolepsy.

The chain couples TRBV6-6 to TRBJ2-3; TRBD1 might be the D (7 bases). Germline CDR1 reads MNHNY; CDR2 reads SVGAGI (reference sequence). V gave up 5 bases and J gave up 0 bases, with 12 bases separating them. CDR3 length: 15 residues. CDR3 nucleotide sequence: TGTGCCAGCAGTGGGCGGGACAGTAGCACAGATACGCAGTATTTT. It translates to CASSGRDSSTDTQYF.

The chain couples TRBV2 to TRBJ2-5; maybe TRBD1 (5 bases). Deletions cut 6 bases from V and 4 bases from J, with 9 bases between. Germline CDR1 SNHLY, CDR2 FYNNEI. The CDR3 runs to 12 residues. The DNA for the CDR3 is TGTGCCAGCAGGGGGCTTACAGAGACCCAGTACTTC. Translation: CASRGLTETQYF.

The rearrangement joins TRBV18 to TRBJ1-2, with D hard to call. There are 12 residues in the CDR3. The ends were cut back, 1 base at V and 5 bases at J, with 5 bases in the middle. Germline CDR1 and CDR2: KGHSH and LQKENI. DNA for the CDR3: TGTGCCAGCTCACCACTGGAATATGGCTACACCTTC. It is translated as CASSPLEYGYTF.

This sequence joins TRBV7-3 and TRBJ1-3; D remains ambiguous. CDR1 SGHTA and CDR2 FQGTGA come from the germline V gene. The CDR3 extends over 16 amino acids. Between the trimmed V and J ends, which lost 0 bases and 0 bases, there was a span of 9 bases. CDR3 in amino acids: CASSLTGGVSGNTIYF. In DNA form, the CDR3 reads TGTGCCAGCAGCTTAACGGGCGGAGTCTCTGGAAACACCATATATTTT.

The genes are TRBV5-1 and TRBJ2-7, with TRBD2 matching 7 bases. Per the germline V gene, CDR1 is SGHRS and CDR2 is YFSETQ. There are 14 residues in the CDR3. Trimming at V came to 0 bases and at J to 7 bases, leaving 7 bases not matched to a gene. This CDR3 is CASSLAQLAREQYF. The CDR3, as DNA: TGCGCCAGCAGCTTGGCCCAACTAGCGCGGGAGCAGTACTTC. Full variable domain (outside the CDR3, taken from reference TRBV5-1 and TRBJ2-7): KAGVTQTPRYLIKTRGQQVTLSCSPISGHRSVSWYQQTPGQGLQFLFEYFSETQRNKGNFPGRFSGRQFSNSRSEMNVSTLELGDSALYLCASSLAQLAREQYFGPGTRLTVT.

The chain joins TRBV19 to TRBJ2-7; no firm D call. Trimming removed 3 bases at V and 3 bases at J, with 12 bases between. The germline gives CDR1 LNHDA, CDR2 SQIVND (reference sequence). The CDR3 length is 14 residues. The CDR3 bases are TGTGCCAGTAGTATTAATCCGGGCCACTACGAGCAGTACTTC. Translation gives CASSINPGHYEQYF. Based on the CDR3 plus reference TRBV19 and TRBJ2-7, the full variable domain is DGGITQSPKYLFRKEGQNVTLSCEQNLNHDAMYWYRQDPGQGLRLIYYSQIVNDFQKGDIAEGYSVSREKKESFPLTVTSAQKNPTAFYLCASSINPGHYEQYFGPGTRLTVT.

This clone was observed a handful of times. This sequence joins TRBV7-6 and TRBJ2-7; TRBD1 agrees at 10 bases. With V trimmed by 5 bases and J by 6 bases, 16 bases remained unmatched. This CDR3 contains 17 residues. Germline values: CDR1 SGHVS, CDR2 FNYEAQ. Here the CDR3 DNA reads TGTGCCAGCAGCCCGCGGACAGGGGGATACCTAACCCGCGAGCAGTACTTC. The encoded protein is CASSPRTGGYLTREQYF.

The count of this clone is one. V and J are TRBV18 and TRBJ1-6; D perhaps matches TRBD1 (5 bases). This CDR3 region has 17 residues. V was pared by 1 base and J by 6 bases, with 16 bases between. CDR1 and CDR2 (germline): KGHSH, LQKENI. The CDR3 nucleotides read TGTGCCAGCTCACCACAACAGGCGGTGGGTGGTAATTCACCCCTCCACTTT. This sequence encodes CASSPQQAVGGNSPLHF. The complete variable domain, with remaining parts taken from reference TRBV18 and TRBJ1-6, reads NAGVMQNPRHLVRRRGQEARLRCSPMKGHSHVYWYRQLPEEGLKFMVYLQKENIIDESGMPKERFSAEFPKEGPSILRIQQVVRGDSAAYFCASSPQQAVGGNSPLHFGNGTRLTVT.

This chain uses TRBV18 with TRBJ1-2; TRBD1 is a possible D gene (6 bases). The CDR3 extends over 13 amino acids. V gave up 3 bases and J gave up 8 bases, with 13 bases separating them. Germline assignment: CDR1 KGHSH and CDR2 LQKENI. The CDR3 spells CASSPGAEKGYTF. The DNA of the CDR3 is TGTGCCAGCTCACCGGGGGCAGAGAAGGGCTACACCTTC.

This clone came up once. V gene TRBV28 combines with J gene TRBJ1-4, with D unclear. This CDR3 spans 16 amino acids. Germline lookup yields CDR1 MDHEN and CDR2 SYDVKM. V was trimmed by 6 bases and J by 3 bases, leaving 17 bases between them. This CDR3 reads CASSWDFRRANEKLFF. The CDR3 region has the DNA TGTGCCAGCAGCTGGGATTTTAGGCGGGCTAATGAAAAACTGTTTTTT.

The gene calls are TRBV28 and TRBJ2-5, with TRBD1 matching 10 bases. The V gene's germline CDR1 is MDHEN and CDR2 SYDVKM. The CDR3 runs to 15 residues. V lost 7 bases to trimming and J lost 1 base; unmatched junction nucleotides: 6. The CDR3 DNA reads as TGTGCCAGCAAGGCGGGACAGGGGTTCCAAGAGACCCAGTACTTC. Translated, it gives CASKAGQGFQETQYF. Based on the CDR3 plus reference TRBV28 and TRBJ2-5, the full variable domain is DVKVTQSSRYLVKRTGEKVFLECVQDMDHENMFWYRQDPGLGLRLIYFSYDVKMKEKGDIPEGYSVSREKKERFSLILESASTNQTSMYLCASKAGQGFQETQYFGPGTRLLVL.